The TCR beta chain under discussion was sequenced for a study (dated by TCRdb to the mid-2010s). Context from the whole study: The study set out to test whether tumor-infiltrating Tregs in breast cancer get recruited from blood Tregs or are instead converted in situ from other CD4+ T cell subsets.

A word on this clonotype: Its antigen is currently not known. Within one base of it there is no much larger clone, and no base qualities were kept.

Full-length TCR variable regions were amplified by 5' RACE PCR using constant-region reverse primers, and then by semi-nested PCR using Nested Universal Primer A. Using the ReliaPrep RNA Cell Miniprep System, total RNA was extracted, and the SMARTer RACE 5'/3' Kit was then used to reverse transcribe the RNA into 5'RACE-ready cDNA. Multiplex adaptors were used to barcode full-length TCR alpha and beta libraries, and the barcoded libraries were sequenced on an Illumina MiSeq. Turning to the authors' computational methods: Sequencing data were pooled across the five patients for each of nine subset-tissue groups and compared by unsupervised clustering of TCR gene usage. The Morisita-Horn index was used to calculate repertoire similarity, with shared sequences weighted by how much each contributed to each repertoire. The public reads were reanalyzed by TCRdb: fastp trimming at Q25, MiXCR alignment, in-frame beta chains only. All rows with the same CDR3 protein become a single entry with the most common DNA and genes. The V and J calls follow TCRdb's processing rather than the paper's. This sample gives fewer than 65,000 distinct CDR3 sequences in total; more than 25% of them show up just once. Clones ranked in the top ten supply around 2% of the sample.

Naive CD4+ T cells were purified with the Miltenyi Naive CD4+ T Cell Isolation kit, with Tregs depleted using CD25 microbeads. Tregs, naive and memory CD4+ T cells from tumor, blood and ipsilateral draining lymph nodes of five breast cancer patients underwent full-length TCR alpha and beta sequencing. Tumor tissue, along with lymph nodes from ipsilateral axillary dissection, was perfused with PBS, minced, and then digested using collagenase I and hyaluronidase. A purity exceeding 90% was confirmed by FACS for the sorted cell populations. Study-wide findings and limitations: The validation in the larger cohort was limited to a single TCR beta V-J rearrangement instead of whole repertoires. Tumor memory CD4+ T cell TCR gene usage clustered with blood and lymph node memory CD4+ cells and lymph node naive CD4+ cells. The TCR alpha and beta sequences of tumor-infiltrating Tregs showed the greatest overlap with tumor naive CD4+ T cells, followed by blood naive CD4+ T cells.

V lost 2 bases and J lost 3 bases; the stretch between them is 10 bases long. The germline V gene (reference sequence) yields GTSNPN for CDR1 and SVGIG for CDR2. Taken from cysteine to phenylalanine, the CDR3 has 14 residues. This entry keeps only the CDR3 DNA: 42 bases, framed from base 1. Input material: tumor-infiltrating naive CD4+ T cells sorted from the breast tumor. What this sample's cell subset or site label stands for: naive CD4+ T cells, CD4+CD45RA+CD25-. The TCR was taken from a female donor with breast cancer. The chain joins TRBV30 to TRBJ1-4; TRBD1 could be the D gene, as 6 bases match. The DNA is as follows: TGTGCCTGGAGTCGGCGGGGGCCTAATGAAAAACTGTTTTTT. This sequence encodes CAWSRRGPNEKLFF.